These 3 T cell receptor beta chains originate from one sample sequenced in a study of T cell changes during pregnancy in multiple sclerosis. Profiled with immunoSEQ multiplex PCR; TCRdb holds only in-frame clones, not every one. In the table there are around 50,000 clones, about 87% of which are singletons. Sequenced material: peripheral blood from another person, used as feeder cells. The origin of the receptors is a human donor whose cells served as feeder cells for cultures in a pregnancy study.

The V call is TRBV2, the J call TRBJ1-4; D is ambiguous. This CDR3 has 11 residues. The V gene lost 8 bases and the J gene lost 7 bases, with 8 bases spanning the gap. Germline assignment: CDR1 SNHLY and CDR2 FYNNEI. The CDR3: CASGVGEKLFF. CDR3 nucleotide sequence: TGTGCCAGCGGAGTAGGTGAAAAACTGTTTTTT.

V gene TRBV12-2 combines with J gene TRBJ1-5. TRBV12-2 is a documented pseudogene. The CDR3 contains 14 residues. The CDR3 is CASRFWDSNQPQHF. CDR3 DNA sequence: TGTGCAAGTCGCTTTTGGGATAGCAATCAGCCCCAGCATTTT.

By proportion, this clone is medium-sized. This chain connects TRBV5-1 to TRBJ2-7, with D perhaps TRBD2 (5 bases). Germline CDR1 is SGHRS and CDR2 is YFSETQ. Trimming cost V 0 bases and J 3 bases, with 7 bases left between them. The CDR3 length is 13 residues. The CDR3 sequence: CASSLGSGYEQYF. The DNA for the CDR3 is TGCGCCAGCAGCTTGGGAAGCGGCTACGAGCAGTACTTC.